Following are 28 T cell receptor beta chains from one sample sequenced in a study of CD8 T cells in Susac syndrome. With random hexamers, roughly 0.45 to 1 ug RNA was reverse transcribed. A single record per CDR3 protein comes from TCRdb applying MiXCR to the immunoSEQ multiplex PCR reads. Of a few hundred thousand distinct CDR3 sequences in the sample, 92% were seen once. The sample was CD8+ T cells from PBMCs. These receptors were obtained from a human donor with multiple sclerosis.

V usage is TRBV6-1 and J usage is TRBJ1-5; D is ambiguous. The CDR3 runs to 18 residues. Germline V gene lookup returns CDR1 MNHNS and CDR2 SASEGT. Trimming left V 6 bases short and J 2 bases short, with 23 bases between. The CDR3 sequence: CASSPLGLHPGGNQPQHF. Written as DNA, the CDR3 is TGTGCCAGCAGCCCCCTAGGGCTACATCCAGGTGGCAATCAGCCCCAGCATTTT.

As DNA, the CDR3 is TGCAGCGTTTTGACCACAGTCGACTATGGCTACACCTTC. Translated, it gives CSVLTTVDYGYTF. V is TRBV29-1 and J is TRBJ1-2; D remains unclear. Deletions cut 5 bases from V and 3 bases from J, with 13 bases between. CDR1 is SQVTM and CDR2 is ANQGSEA in the germline V gene. The CDR3 runs 13 residues.

The chain joins TRBV9 to TRBJ1-1, with D unresolved. The length of the CDR3 is 13 residues. Trimming left V 1 base short and J 1 base short, with 5 bases between. The V gene's germline CDR1 is SGDLS and CDR2 YYNGEE. The CDR3 DNA is TGTGCCAGCAGCGTACAGGAGAACACTGAAGCTTTCTTT. Residues: CASSVQENTEAFF. The variable domain in full, completed from reference TRBV9 and TRBJ1-1, reads DSGVTQTPKHLITATGQRVTLRCSPRSGDLSVYWYQQSLDQGLQFLIQYYNGEERAKGNILERFSAQQFPDLHSELNLSSLELGDSALYFCASSVQENTEAFFGQGTRLTVV.

V usage is TRBV24-1 and J usage is TRBJ2-6; D unclear. The CDR3 runs 15 residues. The germline V gene encodes CDR1 KGHDR and CDR2 SFDVKD. The germline V and J ends were trimmed by 2 bases and 0 bases, with 4 bases remaining between them. DNA of the CDR3: TGTGCCACCAGTGATTCTGCCTCTGGGGCCAACGTCCTGACTTTC. Translation gives CATSDSASGANVLTF.

The chain recombines TRBV13 with TRBJ2-5; TRBD1 aligns across 10 bases. J was trimmed by 3 bases and V by 5 bases; bases with no gene match: 6. The germline V gene encodes CDR1 PRHDT and CDR2 FYEKMQ (reference sequence). The CDR3 covers 15 residues. The CDR3 DNA reads TGTGCCAGCAGCCCAGACAGGGGGCGGAAAGAGACCCAGTACTTC. Residues: CASSPDRGRKETQYF.

CDR3 region: CASSQDPLAGESGELFF. The CDR3 DNA follows: TGCGCCAGCAGCCAAGATCCCCTAGCGGGAGAATCCGGGGAGCTGTTTTTT. The chain carries TRBV4-1 and TRBJ2-2; 10 bases agree with TRBD2. From germline, CDR1 is MGHRA and CDR2 YSYEKL. This CDR3 region has 17 residues. V shed 0 bases and J 6 bases; nucleotides not matched to a gene: 7.

This clonotype was detected only once. V gene TRBV2 combines with J gene TRBJ2-5, with TRBD2 matching 9 bases. Trimming removed 5 bases from V and 2 bases from J; junction bases left unmatched: 9. The CDR3 contains 16 residues. The germline V gene encodes CDR1 SNHLY and CDR2 FYNNEI. The CDR3 sequence is CASSIPGLAIQETQYF. CDR3 coding DNA: TGTGCCAGCAGTATTCCGGGACTAGCCATTCAAGAGACCCAGTACTTC. The full variable domain, completed using reference TRBV2 and TRBJ2-5, is EPEVTQTPSHQVTQMGQEVILRCVPISNHLYFYWYRQILGQKVEFLVSFYNNEISEKSEIFDDQFSVERPDGSNFTLKIRSTKLEDSAMYFCASSIPGLAIQETQYFGPGTRLLVL.

The V and J genes are TRBV12-3 or TRBV12-4 and TRBJ1-1; TRBD1 aligns across 8 bases. V dropped 1 base and J dropped 0; count of bases not matched to a gene: 4. The CDR3 is made up of 16 amino acids. CDR3 region: CASSLDRTGMNTEAFF. CDR3 bases: TGTGCCAGCAGTTTAGATCGGACAGGGATGAACACTGAAGCTTTCTTT.

The chain is built from TRBV4-2 and TRBJ2-1, with D perhaps assigned TRBD1 or TRBD2 (5 bases each). Between the trimmed V and J ends, which lost 0 bases and 4 bases, there was a span of 19 bases. The CDR3 runs 18 residues. Germline V CDR1 and CDR2: LGHNA, YNFKEQ. CDR3 bases: TGTGCCAGCAGCCAAGATTTGGGGGAGCTTCCGGATTACAATGAGCAGTTCTTC. It yields the protein CASSQDLGELPDYNEQFF.

The chain employs TRBV4-1 and TRBJ2-2; TRBD2 matches 12 bases. Germline V gene lookup returns CDR1 MGHRA and CDR2 YSYEKL. The V and J ends lost 3 bases and 5 bases, in that order; junction bases with no gene match: 4. The CDR3 has 16 amino acids. The CDR3 protein is CASSHPGTSGTGELFF. The CDR3 nucleotides read TGCGCCAGCAGCCACCCCGGGACTAGCGGGACCGGGGAGCTGTTTTTT.

This chain joins TRBV19 and TRBJ1-6, with D perhaps TRBD1 (6 bases). Germline V gives CDR1 LNHDA, CDR2 SQIVND (reference sequence). This CDR3 contains 13 residues. Trimming removed 8 bases at V and 9 bases at J, with 14 bases between. DNA for the CDR3: TGTGCCAGTGCCAGGGACATCAGTTCACCCCTCCACTTT. Amino acids: CASARDISSPLHF.

The J gene is TRBJ2-2, the V gene TRBV2, with 12 bases fitting TRBD2. V trimming: 6 bases; J trimming: 4 bases; junction bases outside the gene matches: 15. The CDR3 covers 19 residues. The V gene's germline CDR1 is SNHLY and CDR2 FYNNEI. CDR3 DNA sequence: TGTGCCAGCAGCACCGGCGGGCTAGCGGGAGGGCCTCTCACCGGGGAGCTGTTTTTT. This encodes CASSTGGLAGGPLTGELFF.

The rearrangement links TRBV29-1 to TRBJ1-4, with D perhaps matching TRBD1 (5 bases). CDR3 length: 12 amino acids. The V end lost 4 bases, the J end lost 7 bases, and 10 bases lay between the germline ends. Germline V gene data show CDR1 as SQVTM and CDR2 as ANQGSEA. CDR3 DNA: TGCAGCGTTGGCTCTGGGACTGAAAAACTGTTTTTT. It yields the protein CSVGSGTEKLFF.

This clonotype showed up just once. The chain couples TRBV4-1 to TRBJ2-2, with 9 bases identical to TRBD1. The length of the CDR3 is 16 residues. Trimming took 8 bases from V and 5 from J; bases not matched to a gene: 12. Per the germline V gene, CDR1 is MGHRA and CDR2 is YSYEKL. This CDR3 reads CASAEEGQGTTGELFF. The CDR3 DNA sequence: TGCGCCAGCGCAGAGGAAGGACAGGGGACGACCGGGGAGCTGTTTTTT.

The rearrangement uses TRBV12-3 or TRBV12-4 and TRBJ1-1, with D maybe TRBD1 (5 bases). The CDR3 length is 12 residues. V was cut by 5 bases and J by 7 bases, with 11 bases left in between. CDR3 coding DNA: TGTGCCAGCAGTCCCGGGACGGTTGAAGCTTTCTTT. Amino acids: CASSPGTVEAFF.

This clonotype has a handful of counts. The chain uses TRBV9 and TRBJ2-7; TRBD2 aligns across 8 bases. V lost 2 bases and J lost 3; bases outside the gene matches: 7. There are 15 residues in the CDR3. Germline loops: CDR1 SGDLS, CDR2 YYNGEE. The CDR3 coding sequence is TGTGCCAGCAGCGTGGGAGCGGGAGTGGACTACGAGCAGTACTTC. This codes for CASSVGAGVDYEQYF. Full variable domain (missing parts from reference TRBV9 and TRBJ2-7): DSGVTQTPKHLITATGQRVTLRCSPRSGDLSVYWYQQSLDQGLQFLIQYYNGEERAKGNILERFSAQQFPDLHSELNLSSLELGDSALYFCASSVGAGVDYEQYFGPGTRLTVT.

This chain links TRBV7-3 with TRBJ2-3, with 8 bases identical to TRBD1. Looked up from germline, CDR1 is SGHTA and CDR2 is FQGTGA. The CDR3 runs 17 residues. The V and J ends lost 4 bases and 5 bases, in that order; junction bases with no gene match: 14. The DNA for the CDR3 is TGTGCCAGCAGCTCCGACCAGGGGGCACTGGATAGAGATACGCAGTATTTT. Translated, it gives CASSSDQGALDRDTQYF.

CDR3: CSASLDRGVLDIQYF. The CDR3 DNA reads TGCAGTGCTAGTCTGGACAGGGGAGTTTTGGACATTCAGTACTTC. The chain recombines TRBV20-1 with TRBJ2-4, with 9 bases lining up with TRBD1. Germline assignment: CDR1 DFQATT and CDR2 SNEGSKA (reference sequence). The CDR3 sequence is 15 residues long. Trimming removed 3 bases from V and 8 bases from J; junction bases left unmatched: 11.

The J gene is TRBJ2-1, the V gene TRBV5-1; D is unresolved. The V and J ends lost 3 bases and 6 bases respectively, with 10 bases between them. The CDR3 length is 13 residues. Germline V gives CDR1 SGHRS, CDR2 YFSETQ. Written as DNA, the CDR3 is TGCGCCAGCAGCTCTGTGGGCCCCAATGAGCAGTTCTTC. Its translation is CASSSVGPNEQFF.

This chain connects TRBV20-1 to TRBJ2-5; 7 bases match TRBD1. Germline lookup yields CDR1 DFQATT and CDR2 SNEGSKA (reference sequence). CDR3 length: 19 residues. With V trimmed by 2 bases and J by 2 bases, 20 bases remained unmatched. The CDR3: CSARSYRGEGAYRQETQYF. CDR3 in DNA: TGCAGTGCTAGATCCTACCGGGGCGAGGGGGCCTATCGGCAAGAGACCCAGTACTTC.

This chain joins TRBV19 and TRBJ2-1; D may match TRBD1 or TRBD2 (5 bases each). The CDR3 totals 16 residues. V lost 5 bases, J lost 0 bases, and 14 bases lay in between. CDR1 is LNHDA and CDR2 is SQIVND in the germline V gene (reference sequence). This CDR3 reads CASSPMGVSSYNEQFF. In DNA form, the CDR3 reads TGTGCCAGTAGTCCCATGGGGGTCAGCTCCTACAATGAGCAGTTCTTC.

The V gene is TRBV29-1, the J gene TRBJ2-6, with a tentative D call TRBD2 (6 bases). Looked up from germline, CDR1 is SQVTM and CDR2 is ANQGSEA. The length of the CDR3 is 14 residues. Trimming removed 4 bases at V and 0 bases at J, with 7 bases between. The CDR3 is CSVVGGSGANVLTF. CDR3 DNA: TGCAGCGTTGTGGGGGGCTCTGGGGCCAACGTCCTGACTTTC.

The chain has TRBV13 and TRBJ2-5; 14 positions match TRBD2. CDR1 is PRHDT, CDR2 FYEKMQ, per germline (reference sequence). The CDR3 spans 18 residues. Trimming at V came to 1 base and at J to 2 bases, leaving 6 bases not matched to a gene. The CDR3 DNA follows: TGTGCCAGCAGCTTAGAGCGGACTAGCGGGAGGCAGCAAGAGACCCAGTACTTC. It codes for CASSLERTSGRQQETQYF.

The chain is built from TRBV29-1 and TRBJ1-4; D unresolved. Deletions cut 7 bases from V and 5 bases from J, with 11 bases between. The CDR3 runs 12 residues. The germline CDR1 and CDR2 sequences are SQVTM and ANQGSEA. In DNA, the CDR3 is TGCAGCGCCATTTTGGGAAATGAAAAACTGTTTTTT. Translating it yields CSAILGNEKLFF.

The chain combines TRBV6-2 or TRBV6-3 with TRBJ2-7; TRBD2 matches at 11 bases. V lost 6 bases, J lost 5 bases, and 9 bases stayed unmatched. Germline-derived CDR1 and CDR2 are MNHEY and SVGEGT. The CDR3 spans 15 residues. The CDR3 sequence is CASRMTSGIPHEQYF. The DNA of the CDR3 is TGTGCCAGCAGAATGACTAGCGGGATCCCCCACGAGCAGTACTTC.

This clonotype showed up just once. The chain joins TRBV19 to TRBJ1-5; TRBD1 is a possible D gene (5 bases). CDR3 length: 15 residues. Deletions cut 2 bases from V and 3 bases from J, with 11 bases between. Germline assignment: CDR1 LNHDA and CDR2 SQIVND (reference sequence). CDR3 sequence (DNA): TGTGCCAGTAGTATACAGTCAGGGAACAATCAGCCCCAGCATTTT. Protein product: CASSIQSGNNQPQHF.

V gene TRBV5-4 combines with J gene TRBJ2-3; maybe TRBD2 (5 bases). CDR1 and CDR2 from the germline V gene are SGHNT and YYREEE (reference sequence). CDR3 length equals 11 residues. V lost 4 bases and J 7 bases, leaving 7 bases between the germline ends. The CDR3 bases are TGTGCCAGCAGCGGGAGTCATACGCAGTATTTT. This codes for CASSGSHTQYF.

This chain's CDR3 is CASRTGTENQPQHF. CDR3 nucleotide sequence: TGTGCCAGCAGAACCGGGACAGAGAATCAGCCCCAGCATTTT. The V and J genes are TRBV27 and TRBJ1-5; 7 bases are shared with TRBD1. The CDR3 is made up of 14 amino acids. Germline-derived CDR1 and CDR2 are MNHEY and SMNVEV (reference sequence). J was trimmed by 4 bases and V by 6 bases; bases with no gene match: 6.